The 7 T cell receptor beta chains reported below all come from one sample, sequenced in a study of CD8+ T cells in alopecia areata (dated by TCRdb to between 2017 and 2018). The time point label here, explained by the study, means: baseline before oral tofacitinib. The library came from the immunoSEQ multiplex PCR assay. For TCR sequencing, RNA was extracted from every sample and reverse transcribed into cDNA to serve as template. TCRdb limited this immuneACCESS table to in-frame rearrangements with V and J called. A share of clones is missing; checked studies link under half to unresolved V genes, and the rest is unexplained. For this sample the table gives some 170,000 clones, of which approximately 65% were detected only once. The ten biggest clones cover about an eighth of the sample. The specimen was CD8+ T cells sorted from blood, collected at week 0. The receptors were sampled from a human donor with alopecia areata.

The chain has TRBV6-1 and TRBJ1-1; tentatively, D is TRBD1 (5 bases). CDR3 length: 14 amino acids. Germline CDR1 and CDR2: MNHNS and SASEGT. V gave up 2 bases and J gave up 5 bases, with 12 bases separating them. CDR3 in amino acids: CASSEPRATTEAFF. The DNA for the CDR3 is TGTGCCAGCAGTGAACCCAGGGCTACTACTGAAGCTTTCTTT.

Concerning this clone: The sample holds other DNA sequences that translate to the same CDR3. The rearrangement joins TRBV2 to TRBJ1-1, with unresolved D. Trimming stripped 9 bases from V and 1 base from J, with 6 bases between. The germline gives CDR1 SNHLY, CDR2 FYNNEI. The CDR3 covers 11 residues. DNA of the CDR3: TGTGCCAGTGGCAGGAACACTGAAGCTTTCTTT. This encodes CASGRNTEAFF.

The V call is TRBV11-2, the J call TRBJ1-2, with D uncertain. Per germline, CDR1 SGHAT and CDR2 FQNNGV. Trimming removed 2 bases from V and 6 bases from J, with 7 bases in between. CDR3 length equals 12 residues. CDR3 residues: CASSLSEDGYTF. DNA for the CDR3: TGTGCCAGCAGCTTATCGGAGGATGGCTACACCTTC.

This sequence joins TRBV4-1 and TRBJ1-5; 8 bases map to TRBD1. The CDR3 extends over 16 amino acids. V was pared by 4 bases and J by 3 bases, with 8 bases of the junction left unmatched. Germline V CDR1 and CDR2: MGHRA, YSYEKL. This CDR3 reads CASSPRTGMVNQPQHF. The CDR3 DNA follows: TGCGCCAGCAGCCCCCGGACAGGGATGGTCAATCAGCCCCAGCATTTT.

V usage is TRBV30 and J usage is TRBJ2-7, with 8 bases that match TRBD1. Germline V gene sequence: CDR1 GTSNPN, CDR2 SVGIG (reference sequence). With V trimmed by 5 bases and J by 12 bases, 9 bases remained unmatched. CDR3 length: 11 residues. The CDR3 protein is CAWGKVGQVYF. CDR3 in DNA: TGTGCCTGGGGTAAAGTGGGACAGGTGTACTTC.

This clone has just a few counts. This chain links TRBV20-1 with TRBJ2-1; tentative D call: TRBD2 (6 bases). V was pared by 4 bases and J by 12 bases, with 13 bases between. Germline loops: CDR1 DFQATT, CDR2 SNEGSKA (reference sequence). The CDR3 is 11 amino acids. The CDR3 loop reads CSATTGTSQFF. CDR3 coding DNA: TGCAGTGCTACGACCGGGACTTCGCAGTTCTTC.

The genes are TRBV5-6 and TRBJ1-1, with 9 bases identical to TRBD1. Germline V lookup: CDR1 SGHDT, CDR2 YYEEEE. CDR3 length: 17 residues. V gave up 1 base and J gave up 0 bases; unmatched junction bases: 7. CDR3 protein: CASSLPTGGLMNTEAFF. The CDR3 nucleotides read TGTGCCAGCAGCTTGCCCACAGGGGGCCTTATGAACACTGAAGCTTTCTTT. Drawing the rest from reference TRBV5-6 and TRBJ1-1, the complete variable domain is DAGVTQSPTHLIKTRGQQVTLRCSPKSGHDTVSWYQQALGQGPQFIFQYYEEEERQRGNFPDRFSGHQFPNYSSELNVNALLLGDSALYLCASSLPTGGLMNTEAFFGQGTRLTVV.